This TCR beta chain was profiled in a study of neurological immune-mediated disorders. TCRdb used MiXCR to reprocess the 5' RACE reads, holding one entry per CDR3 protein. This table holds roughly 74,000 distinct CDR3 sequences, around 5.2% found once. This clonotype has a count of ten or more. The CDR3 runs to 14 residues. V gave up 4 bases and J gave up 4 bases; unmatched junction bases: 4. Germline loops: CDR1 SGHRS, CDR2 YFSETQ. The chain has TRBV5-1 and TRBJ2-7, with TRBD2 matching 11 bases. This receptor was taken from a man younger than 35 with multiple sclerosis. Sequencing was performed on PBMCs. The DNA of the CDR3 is TGCGCCAGCAGCCCGGGACTAGCGGTGTACGAGCAGTACTTC. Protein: CASSPGLAVYEQYF.